These 2 T cell receptor beta chains were all obtained from the same sample, sequenced in a study of metastatic and nonmetastatic thyroid tumors. Treatment of any kind had been given to no patient before thyroid surgery. TCRdb re-analyzed the PCR reads through MiXCR. Of approximately 22,000 clones listed, 10% to 12% are singletons. Material for sequencing was blood. The receptors derive from a female donor with papillary thyroid cancer or a benign thyroid nodule (not recorded which). Some clones in this sample may be carry-over from other donors' samples.

The chain recombines TRBV4-1 with TRBJ2-5; a weak D match, TRBD2 (5 bases). The CDR3 has 14 residues. V dropped 1 base and J dropped 5 bases, with 11 bases sitting between them. Germline loops: CDR1 MGHRA, CDR2 YSYEKL. CDR3 residues: CASSQGEGWETQYF. In DNA, the CDR3 is TGCGCCAGCAGCCAAGGCGAGGGCTGGGAGACCCAGTACTTC.

This clone was detected only a few times. Other DNA sequences in the sample encode the same CDR3. The chain is built from TRBV18 and TRBJ2-7; D unresolved. V was trimmed by 1 base and J by 0 bases, leaving 4 bases between them. This CDR3 spans 13 amino acids. Germline CDR1 reads KGHSH; CDR2 reads LQKENI. The CDR3 sequence: CASSPQSSYEQYF. The CDR3, as DNA: TGTGCCAGCTCACCACAGAGCTCCTACGAGCAGTACTTC.